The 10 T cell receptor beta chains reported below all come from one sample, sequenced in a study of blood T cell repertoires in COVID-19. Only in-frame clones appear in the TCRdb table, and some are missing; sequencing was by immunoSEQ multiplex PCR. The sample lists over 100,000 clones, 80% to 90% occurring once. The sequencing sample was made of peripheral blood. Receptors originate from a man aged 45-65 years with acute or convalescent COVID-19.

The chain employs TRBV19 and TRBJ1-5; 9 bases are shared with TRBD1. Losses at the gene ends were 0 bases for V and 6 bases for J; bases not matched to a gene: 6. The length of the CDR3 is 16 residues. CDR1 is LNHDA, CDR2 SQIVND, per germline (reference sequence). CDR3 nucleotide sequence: TGTGCCAGTAGTATAGACATGGGACAGGGTACTCAGCCCCAGCATTTT. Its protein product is CASSIDMGQGTQPQHF.

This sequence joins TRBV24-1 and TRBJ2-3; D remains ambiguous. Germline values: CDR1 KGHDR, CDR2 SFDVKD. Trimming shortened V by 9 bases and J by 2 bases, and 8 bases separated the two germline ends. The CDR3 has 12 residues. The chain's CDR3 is CATESTTDTQYF. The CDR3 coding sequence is TGTGCCACCGAGAGCACCACAGATACGCAGTATTTT.

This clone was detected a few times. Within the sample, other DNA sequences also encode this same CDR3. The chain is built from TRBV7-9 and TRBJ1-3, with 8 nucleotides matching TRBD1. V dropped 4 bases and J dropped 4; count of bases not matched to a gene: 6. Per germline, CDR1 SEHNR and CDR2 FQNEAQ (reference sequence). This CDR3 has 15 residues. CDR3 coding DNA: TGTGCCAGCAGCTACGGACAGGGATCAGGAAACACCATATATTTT. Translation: CASSYGQGSGNTIYF.

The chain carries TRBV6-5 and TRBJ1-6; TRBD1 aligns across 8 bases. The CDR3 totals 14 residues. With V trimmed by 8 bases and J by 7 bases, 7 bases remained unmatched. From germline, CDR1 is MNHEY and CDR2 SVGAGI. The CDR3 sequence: CASGRTGLNSPLHF. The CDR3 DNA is TGTGCCAGCGGCCGGACAGGGTTAAATTCACCCCTCCACTTT.

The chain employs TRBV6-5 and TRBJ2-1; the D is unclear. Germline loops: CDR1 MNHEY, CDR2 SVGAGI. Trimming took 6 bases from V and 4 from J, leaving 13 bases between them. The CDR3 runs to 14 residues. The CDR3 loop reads CASSTQTPYNEQFF. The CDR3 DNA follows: TGTGCCAGCAGCACACAAACCCCATACAATGAGCAGTTCTTC.

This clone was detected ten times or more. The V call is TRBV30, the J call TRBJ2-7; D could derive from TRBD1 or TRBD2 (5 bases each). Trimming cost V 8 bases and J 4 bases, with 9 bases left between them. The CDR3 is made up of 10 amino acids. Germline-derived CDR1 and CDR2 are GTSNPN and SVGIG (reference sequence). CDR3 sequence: CAGGIYEQYF. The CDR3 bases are TGTGCCGGGGGTATTTACGAGCAGTACTTC.

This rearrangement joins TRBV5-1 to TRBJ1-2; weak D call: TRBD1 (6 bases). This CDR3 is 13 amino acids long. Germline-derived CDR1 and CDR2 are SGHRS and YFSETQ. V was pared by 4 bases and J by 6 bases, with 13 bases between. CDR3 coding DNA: TGCGCCAGCAGCCCACAGGGCTGGGATGGCTACACCTTC. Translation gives CASSPQGWDGYTF. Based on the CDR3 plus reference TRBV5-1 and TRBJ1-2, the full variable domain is KAGVTQTPRYLIKTRGQQVTLSCSPISGHRSVSWYQQTPGQGLQFLFEYFSETQRNKGNFPGRFSGRQFSNSRSEMNVSTLELGDSALYLCASSPQGWDGYTFGSGTRLTVV.

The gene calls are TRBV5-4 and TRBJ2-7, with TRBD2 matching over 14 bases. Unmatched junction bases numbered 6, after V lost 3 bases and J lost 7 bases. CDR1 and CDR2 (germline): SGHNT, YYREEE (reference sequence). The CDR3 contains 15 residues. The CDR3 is CASSWGTSGSWEQYF. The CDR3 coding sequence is TGTGCCAGCAGCTGGGGGACTAGCGGGAGCTGGGAGCAGTACTTC. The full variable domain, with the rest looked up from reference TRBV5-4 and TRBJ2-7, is ETGVTQSPTHLIKTRGQQVTLRCSSQSGHNTVSWYQQALGQGPQFIFQYYREEENGRGNFPPRFSGLQFPNYSSELNVNALELDDSALYLCASSWGTSGSWEQYFGPGTRLTVT.

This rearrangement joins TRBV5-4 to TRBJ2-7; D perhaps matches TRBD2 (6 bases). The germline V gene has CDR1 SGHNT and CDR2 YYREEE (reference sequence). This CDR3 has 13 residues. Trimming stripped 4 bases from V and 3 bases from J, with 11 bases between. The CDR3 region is CASSPGTVYEQYF. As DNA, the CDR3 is TGTGCCAGCAGCCCCGGGACTGTCTACGAGCAGTACTTC.

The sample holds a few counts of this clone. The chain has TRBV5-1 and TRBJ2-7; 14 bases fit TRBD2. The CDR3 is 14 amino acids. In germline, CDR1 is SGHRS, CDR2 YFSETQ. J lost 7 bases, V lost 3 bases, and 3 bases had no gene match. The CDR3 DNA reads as TGCGCCAGCAGCTCGGGACTAGCGGGAGAGGAGCAGTACTTC. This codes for CASSSGLAGEEQYF.